The clone carrying this T cell receptor (beta chain) has just a few counts. The antigen is undetermined. Looked up from germline, CDR1 is SEHNR and CDR2 is FQNEAQ (reference sequence). This CDR3 is 12 amino acids long. V shed 5 bases and J shed 5 bases, with 10 bases lying between them. MiXCR, run by TCRdb on the reads, gives a single entry per CDR3 protein. The repertoire holds fewer than 650,000 distinct CDR3 sequences, with approximately 40% as singletons. This record belongs to a study of T cell repertoires in cytomegalovirus infection. Turning to the study itself: Public TCR beta signatures provided an indication of both CMV infection and a matching HLA type. General observations from the study: Within the response measured ex vivo, HLA-C-restricted CMV-specific TCR beta clonotypes were dominant. Cumulative public TCR beta family frequency identified carriers of CMV plus the relevant HLA.

This rearrangement joins TRBV7-9 to TRBJ2-7; weak D call: TRBD1 (6 bases). This sequence was found in a human donor in good health (CMV status not recorded). Some clones in this sample may be carry-over from other donors' samples. Specimen: cultured PBMCs, collected from culture after CMV antigen stimulation. The CDR3 reads CASSPTGNEQYF. As DNA, the CDR3 is TGTGCCAGCAGCCCGACAGGAAACGAGCAGTACTTC.